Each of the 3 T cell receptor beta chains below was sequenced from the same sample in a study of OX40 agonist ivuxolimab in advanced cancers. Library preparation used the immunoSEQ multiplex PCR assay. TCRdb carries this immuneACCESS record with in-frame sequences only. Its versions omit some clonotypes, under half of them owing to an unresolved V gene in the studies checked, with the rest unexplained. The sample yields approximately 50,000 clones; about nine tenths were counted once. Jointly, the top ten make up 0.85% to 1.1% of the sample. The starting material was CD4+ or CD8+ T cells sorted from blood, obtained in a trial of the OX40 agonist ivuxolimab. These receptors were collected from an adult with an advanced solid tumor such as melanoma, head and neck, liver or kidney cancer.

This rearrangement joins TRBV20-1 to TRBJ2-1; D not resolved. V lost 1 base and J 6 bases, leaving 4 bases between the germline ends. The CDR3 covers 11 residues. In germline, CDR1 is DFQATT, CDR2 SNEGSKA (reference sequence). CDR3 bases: TGCAGTGCTAGAGCCCCCAATGAGCAGTTCTTC. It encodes CSARAPNEQFF.

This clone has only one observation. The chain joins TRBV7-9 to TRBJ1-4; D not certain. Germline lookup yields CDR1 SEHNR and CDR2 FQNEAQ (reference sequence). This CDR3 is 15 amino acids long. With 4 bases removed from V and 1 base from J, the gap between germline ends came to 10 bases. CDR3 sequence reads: CASSSRTITNEKLFF. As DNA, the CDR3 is TGTGCCAGCAGCTCTCGGACTATAACTAATGAAAAACTGTTTTTT.

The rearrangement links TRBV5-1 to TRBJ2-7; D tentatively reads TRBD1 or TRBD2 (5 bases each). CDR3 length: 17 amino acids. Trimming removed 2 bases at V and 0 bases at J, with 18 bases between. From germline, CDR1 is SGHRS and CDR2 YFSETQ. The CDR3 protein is CASSLTRDLRSSYEQYF. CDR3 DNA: TGCGCCAGCAGCTTAACACGGGACCTGAGGAGCTCCTACGAGCAGTACTTC. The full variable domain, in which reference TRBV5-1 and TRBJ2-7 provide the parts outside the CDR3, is KAGVTQTPRYLIKTRGQQVTLSCSPISGHRSVSWYQQTPGQGLQFLFEYFSETQRNKGNFPGRFSGRQFSNSRSEMNVSTLELGDSALYLCASSLTRDLRSSYEQYFGPGTRLTVT.